What follows are 24 T cell receptor beta chains derived from one specimen sequenced in a study of cytomegalovirus exposure and HLA in healthy donors. The PCR made use of 60 Vbeta and 13 Jbeta primers. Produced via immunoSEQ multiplex PCR; TCRdb's table is partial and in-frame only. Of about 90,000 clones listed, about 69% are singletons. The sequenced material came from PBMCs. Source of these receptors: a woman under 30 in good health and CMV-seropositive.

The V and J genes are TRBV5-4 and TRBJ2-7; 9 nucleotides agree with TRBD1. V lost 4 bases to trimming and J lost 8 bases; unmatched junction nucleotides: 4. The CDR3 contains 12 residues. Germline CDR1 reads SGHNT; CDR2 reads YYREEE (reference sequence). CDR3 in amino acids: CASSRDRAKQYF. The CDR3 DNA sequence: TGTGCCAGCAGCCGGGACAGGGCGAAGCAGTACTTC. Combining the CDR3 with reference TRBV5-4 and TRBJ2-7 gives the whole variable domain ETGVTQSPTHLIKTRGQQVTLRCSSQSGHNTVSWYQQALGQGPQFIFQYYREEENGRGNFPPRFSGLQFPNYSSELNVNALELDDSALYLCASSRDRAKQYFGPGTRLTVT.

The table lists this clone with a count of one. This CDR3 is CASSRTGEVETQYF. DNA of the CDR3: TGTGCCAGCAGCCGTACAGGGGAGGTAGAGACCCAGTACTTC. The chain combines TRBV6-1 with TRBJ2-5, with a weak D call TRBD1 (7 bases). Germline CDR1 is MNHNS and CDR2 is SASEGT. The V end was cut by 6 bases, the J end by 4 bases, with 15 bases between. The CDR3 spans 14 residues.

By share, this clone counts as medium-sized. The chain uses TRBV11-1 and TRBJ1-1; D gene unclear. Deletions cut 4 bases from V and 1 base from J, with 10 bases between. This CDR3 has 14 residues. Germline V gene sequence: CDR1 SGHAT, CDR2 FQDESV (reference sequence). This CDR3 is CASSYAGSNTEAFF. The CDR3 region has the DNA TGTGCCAGCAGCTATGCGGGTTCGAACACTGAAGCTTTCTTT. The variable domain in full, completed from reference TRBV11-1 and TRBJ1-1, reads EAEVAQSPRYKITEKSQAVAFWCDPISGHATLYWYRQILGQGPELLVQFQDESVVDDSQLPKDRFSAERLKGVDSTLKIQPAELGDSAMYLCASSYAGSNTEAFFGQGTRLTVV.

The V call is TRBV29-1, the J call TRBJ1-2; 9 nucleotides align to TRBD1. Germline V lookup: CDR1 SQVTM, CDR2 ANQGSEA. This CDR3 is built from 11 residues. V shed 8 bases and J 5 bases; nucleotides not matched to a gene: 3. CDR3 residues: CSLGQGYGYTF. CDR3 DNA: TGCAGCTTGGGACAGGGATATGGCTACACCTTC.

This chain links TRBV5-6 with TRBJ2-7; 7 bases agree with TRBD2. The germline V gene encodes CDR1 SGHDT and CDR2 YYEEEE. The CDR3 is made up of 15 amino acids. Unmatched junction bases numbered 12, after V lost 3 bases and J lost 6 bases. CDR3 nucleotide sequence: TGTGCCAGCAGCTACCGGGGGACTAACCCAAGCGAGCAGTACTTC. It specifies CASSYRGTNPSEQYF. Based on the CDR3 plus reference TRBV5-6 and TRBJ2-7, the full variable domain is DAGVTQSPTHLIKTRGQQVTLRCSPKSGHDTVSWYQQALGQGPQFIFQYYEEEERQRGNFPDRFSGHQFPNYSSELNVNALLLGDSALYLCASSYRGTNPSEQYFGPGTRLTVT.

The V gene is TRBV5-1, the J gene TRBJ2-5, with 9 bases aligning to TRBD2. CDR1 is SGHRS, CDR2 YFSETQ, per germline. This CDR3 contains 16 residues. J was trimmed by 1 base and V by 5 bases; bases with no gene match: 9. This chain's CDR3 is CASRYLAGPPQETQYF. The DNA for the CDR3 is TGCGCCAGCAGGTACCTAGCGGGGCCCCCCCAAGAGACCCAGTACTTC. Using reference TRBV5-1 and TRBJ2-5 for the parts outside the CDR3, the full variable domain is KAGVTQTPRYLIKTRGQQVTLSCSPISGHRSVSWYQQTPGQGLQFLFEYFSETQRNKGNFPGRFSGRQFSNSRSEMNVSTLELGDSALYLCASRYLAGPPQETQYFGPGTRLLVL.

This chain connects TRBV7-9 to TRBJ1-1, with D uncertain. Germline-derived CDR1 and CDR2 are SEHNR and FQNEAQ (reference sequence). The CDR3 contains 14 residues. The V and J ends lost 4 bases and 7 bases respectively, with 16 bases between them. CDR3 in amino acids: CASSSTPGIGEAFF. For the CDR3, the DNA is TGTGCCAGCAGCTCCACGCCGGGAATCGGTGAAGCTTTCTTT.

This rearrangement joins TRBV6-6 to TRBJ2-7; 8 nucleotides agree with TRBD1. The V gene end was trimmed by 6 bases and the J gene end by 3 bases; junction bases not matched to a gene: 4. Germline values: CDR1 MNHNY, CDR2 SVGAGI (reference sequence). The CDR3 spans 13 residues. As DNA, the CDR3 is TGTGCCAGCAGGACGACAGGGGTCTACGAGCAGTACTTC. Its protein product is CASRTTGVYEQYF.

This clone was found a few times. This chain connects TRBV7-2 to TRBJ2-7, with 7 bases lining up with TRBD1. The germline CDR1 and CDR2 sequences are SGHTA and FQGNSA. The CDR3 is 14 amino acids. V was pared by 4 bases and J by 0 bases, with 3 bases of the junction left unmatched. CDR3 sequence reads: CASSSTGNSYEQYF. The CDR3 bases are TGTGCCAGCAGCTCGACAGGGAACTCCTACGAGCAGTACTTC.

The chain has TRBV6-6 and TRBJ1-2, with D perhaps matching TRBD1 (5 bases). V was shortened by 5 bases and J by 6 bases, with 10 bases between the two germline ends. This CDR3 contains 12 residues. Germline V gene data show CDR1 as MNHNY and CDR2 as SVGAGI (reference sequence). Written as DNA, the CDR3 is TGTGCCAGCAGTGAGACAGATAATGGCTACACCTTC. Its translation: CASSETDNGYTF.

J is TRBJ1-1 and V is TRBV7-8; 7 nucleotides align to TRBD1. Germline V gives CDR1 SGHVS, CDR2 FQNEAQ. The CDR3 runs to 16 residues. V shed 5 bases and J 1 base; nucleotides not matched to a gene: 10. This CDR3 reads CASSVWGQRTNTEAFF. The CDR3 DNA reads as TGTGCCAGCAGCGTATGGGGACAGAGGACGAACACTGAAGCTTTCTTT.

The chain combines TRBV19 with TRBJ1-2, with D unclear. Germline V gene data show CDR1 as LNHDA and CDR2 as SQIVND (reference sequence). This CDR3 has 14 residues. V was trimmed by 1 base and J by 1 base, leaving 7 bases between them. CDR3 region: CASSIVADNYGYTF. DNA of the CDR3: TGTGCCAGTAGTATAGTGGCAGATAACTATGGCTACACCTTC.

CDR3 nucleotides: TGTGCCAGCAGTACTGGGGGGGCCCCTCAAGAGACCCAGTACTTC. It yields the protein CASSTGGAPQETQYF. The rearrangement joins TRBV6-5 to TRBJ2-5; possibly TRBD2 for D (7 bases). CDR3 length: 15 residues. Trimming removed 5 bases at V and 2 bases at J, with 15 bases between. Germline V CDR1 and CDR2: MNHEY, SVGAGI.

The chain uses TRBV4-2 and TRBJ2-7; no clear D gene. Germline CDR1 reads LGHNA; CDR2 reads YNFKEQ. V lost 7 bases, J lost 3 bases, and 19 bases lay in between. The CDR3 has 15 amino acids. The CDR3 region has the DNA TGTGCCAGCACTCGAAGTACTTCAAAGAGCTACGAGCAGTACTTC. As protein: CASTRSTSKSYEQYF.

The chain recombines TRBV7-9 with TRBJ1-3; D gene unclear. The length of the CDR3 is 14 residues. The ends were cut back, 0 bases at V and 4 bases at J, with 7 bases in the middle. Germline CDR1 reads SEHNR; CDR2 reads FQNEAQ (reference sequence). CDR3 protein: CASSLASRGNTIYF. CDR3 nucleotides: TGTGCCAGCAGCTTAGCCTCGAGGGGAAACACCATATATTTT.

This chain connects TRBV6-5 to TRBJ2-1; no clear D gene. The CDR3 is 15 residues long. Between the trimmed V and J ends, which lost 0 bases and 6 bases, there was a span of 12 bases. Germline V gives CDR1 MNHEY, CDR2 SVGAGI. The chain's CDR3 is CASSYSGPPPNEQFF. DNA for the CDR3: TGTGCCAGCAGTTACTCGGGCCCCCCTCCCAATGAGCAGTTCTTC.

V gene TRBV18 combines with J gene TRBJ2-5, with TRBD2 matching over 7 bases. This CDR3 has 17 amino acids. Germline lookup yields CDR1 KGHSH and CDR2 LQKENI. Germline trimming cut 2 bases from V and 1 base from J; bases unmatched to any gene: 10. CDR3 amino acids: CASSPIGEGSGQETQYF. The CDR3 nucleotides read TGTGCCAGCTCACCAATCGGGGAGGGAAGCGGCCAAGAGACCCAGTACTTC.

This chain joins TRBV27 and TRBJ2-7; TRBD1 might be the D (5 bases). The CDR3 spans 14 residues. Germline V gene data show CDR1 as MNHEY and CDR2 as SMNVEV (reference sequence). Trimming cost V 5 bases and J 5 bases, with 16 bases left between them. CDR3 nucleotides: TGTGCCAGCAGTCCACGACAGAGGTCTCACGAGCAGTACTTC. It translates to CASSPRQRSHEQYF.

The genes are TRBV5-1 and TRBJ1-1; 10 nucleotides align to TRBD1. The CDR3 is 14 residues long. Trimming at V came to 5 bases and at J to 4 bases, leaving 5 bases not matched to a gene. Germline loops: CDR1 SGHRS, CDR2 YFSETQ. This chain's CDR3 is CASSSTGGSTEAFF. CDR3 nucleotide sequence: TGCGCCAGCAGTTCGACAGGGGGCAGCACTGAAGCTTTCTTT.

V is TRBV27 and J is TRBJ1-5; tentatively, D is TRBD1 (6 bases). Per the germline V gene, CDR1 is MNHEY and CDR2 is SMNVEV (reference sequence). This CDR3 has 14 amino acids. The ends were cut back, 4 bases at V and 5 bases at J, with 12 bases in the middle. CDR3 protein: CASSSVDSYQPQHF. The CDR3 nucleotides read TGTGCCAGCAGTTCCGTGGACAGCTATCAGCCCCAGCATTTT.

The chain couples TRBV7-2 to TRBJ2-7, with D possibly matching TRBD2 (7 bases). Trimming shortened V by 3 bases and J by 2 bases, and 14 bases separated the two germline ends. The CDR3 is made up of 15 amino acids. The V gene's germline CDR1 is SGHTA and CDR2 FQGNSA. CDR3 amino acids: CASSLGGQLTYEQYF. The CDR3 coding sequence is TGTGCCAGCAGCTTGGGGGGGCAGCTGACCTACGAGCAGTACTTC.

This clone was counted between two and nine times. This sequence joins TRBV7-3 and TRBJ2-7; TRBD2 matches 8 bases. With V trimmed by 5 bases and J by 6 bases, 9 bases remained unmatched. The germline gives CDR1 SGHTA, CDR2 FQGTGA. This CDR3 is 14 amino acids long. Here the CDR3 reads CASSLSGGKGEQYF. The DNA of the CDR3 is TGTGCCAGCAGCCTAAGCGGGGGAAAAGGCGAGCAGTACTTC.

The V and J genes are TRBV9 and TRBJ1-2; 9 positions match TRBD1. The V segment lost 3 bases and the J segment 2 bases; nucleotides outside the gene matches: 8. Germline CDR1 reads SGDLS; CDR2 reads YYNGEE. There are 16 residues in the CDR3. In DNA form, the CDR3 reads TGTGCCAGCAGCGATGTAACAGGGGGCAGAAACTATGGCTACACCTTC. Protein sequence: CASSDVTGGRNYGYTF.

This chain links TRBV2 with TRBJ2-1, with D perhaps TRBD2 (6 bases). The germline gives CDR1 SNHLY, CDR2 FYNNEI. The CDR3 has 15 amino acids. Trimming removed 2 bases at V and 8 bases at J, with 16 bases between. The CDR3 nucleotides are TGTGCCAGCAGTGAATTGGGGCGGGATGTCGATGAGCAGTTCTTC. It encodes CASSELGRDVDEQFF.